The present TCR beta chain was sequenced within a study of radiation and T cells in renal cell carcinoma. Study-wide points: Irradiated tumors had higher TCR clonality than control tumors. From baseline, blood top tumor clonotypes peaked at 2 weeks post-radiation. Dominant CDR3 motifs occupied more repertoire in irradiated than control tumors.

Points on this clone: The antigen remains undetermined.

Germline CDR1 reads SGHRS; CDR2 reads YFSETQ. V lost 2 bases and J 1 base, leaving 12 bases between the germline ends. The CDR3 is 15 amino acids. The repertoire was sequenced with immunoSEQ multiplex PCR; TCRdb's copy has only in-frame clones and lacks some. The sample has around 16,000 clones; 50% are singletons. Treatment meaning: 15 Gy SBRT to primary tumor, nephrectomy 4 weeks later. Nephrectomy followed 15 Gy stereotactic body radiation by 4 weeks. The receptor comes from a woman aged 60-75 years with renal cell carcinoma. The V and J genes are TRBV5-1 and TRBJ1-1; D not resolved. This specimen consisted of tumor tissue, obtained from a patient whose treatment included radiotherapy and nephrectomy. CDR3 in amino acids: CASSFEGLGNTEAFF. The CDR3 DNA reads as TGCGCCAGCAGCTTTGAGGGTTTGGGGAACACTGAAGCTTTCTTT.